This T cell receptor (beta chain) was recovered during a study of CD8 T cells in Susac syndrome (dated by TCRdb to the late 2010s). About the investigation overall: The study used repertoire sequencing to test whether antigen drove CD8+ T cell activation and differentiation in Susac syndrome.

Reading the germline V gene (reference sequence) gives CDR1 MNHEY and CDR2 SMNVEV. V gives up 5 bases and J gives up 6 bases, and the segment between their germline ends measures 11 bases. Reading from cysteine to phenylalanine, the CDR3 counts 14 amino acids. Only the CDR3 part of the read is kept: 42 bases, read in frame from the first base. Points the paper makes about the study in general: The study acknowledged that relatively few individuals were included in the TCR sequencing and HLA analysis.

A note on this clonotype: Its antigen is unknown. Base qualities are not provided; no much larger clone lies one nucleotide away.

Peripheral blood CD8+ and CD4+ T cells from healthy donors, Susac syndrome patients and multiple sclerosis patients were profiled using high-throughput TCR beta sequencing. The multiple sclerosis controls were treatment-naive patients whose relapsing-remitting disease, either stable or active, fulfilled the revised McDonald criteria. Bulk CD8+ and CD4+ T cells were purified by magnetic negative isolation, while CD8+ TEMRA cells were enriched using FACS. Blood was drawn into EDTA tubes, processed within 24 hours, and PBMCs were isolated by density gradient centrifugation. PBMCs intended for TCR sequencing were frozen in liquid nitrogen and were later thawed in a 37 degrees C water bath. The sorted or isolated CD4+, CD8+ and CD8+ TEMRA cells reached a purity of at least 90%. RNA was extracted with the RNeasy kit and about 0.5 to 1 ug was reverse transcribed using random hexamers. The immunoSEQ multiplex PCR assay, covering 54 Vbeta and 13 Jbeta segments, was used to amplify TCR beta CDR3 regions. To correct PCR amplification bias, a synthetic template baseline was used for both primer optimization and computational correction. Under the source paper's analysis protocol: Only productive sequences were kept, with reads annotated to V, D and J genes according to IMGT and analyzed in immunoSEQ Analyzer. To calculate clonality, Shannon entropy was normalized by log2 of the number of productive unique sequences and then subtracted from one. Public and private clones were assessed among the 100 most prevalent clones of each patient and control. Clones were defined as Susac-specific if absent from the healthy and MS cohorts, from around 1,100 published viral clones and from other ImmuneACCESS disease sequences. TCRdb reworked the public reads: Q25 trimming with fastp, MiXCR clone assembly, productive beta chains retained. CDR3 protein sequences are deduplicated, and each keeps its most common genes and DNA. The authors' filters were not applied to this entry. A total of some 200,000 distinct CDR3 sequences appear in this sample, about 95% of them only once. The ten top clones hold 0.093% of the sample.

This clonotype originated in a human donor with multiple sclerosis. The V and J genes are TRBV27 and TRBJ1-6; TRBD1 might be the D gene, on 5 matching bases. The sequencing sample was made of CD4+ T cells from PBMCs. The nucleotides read TGTGCCAGCAGTCAGGGTCGAGCTAATTCACCCCTCCACTTT. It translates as CASSQGRANSPLHF.